These T cell receptor beta chains were read from a single sample in a study of T-cell reconstitution after alpha-beta-depleted transplantation in children. TCRdb reprocessed the PCR reads with MiXCR, giving one entry per CDR3 protein. The table has some 550,000 distinct CDR3 sequences, more than 20% seen once. This specimen consisted of PBMCs, mostly from graft donor cells, obtained 360 days after TCRalphabeta/CD19-depleted stem cell transplant. The receptors derive from a boy under two years old who had a stem cell transplant for acute myeloid leukemia, so the T cells may come from the graft donor. Both conserved end residues are part of each CDR3. Fields, in order: V gene, D gene, J gene, clone size, CDR3 protein, CDR3 DNA. D genes are given only for firm matches. Expanded clones are given a class, and other clones once, few, many or no size at all.

v_call: TRBV6-6; d_call: -; j_call: TRBJ2-7; clone_size: few; cdr3_aa: CASIGGSLYEQYF; cdr3_nt: TGTGCCAGCATAGGGGGGTCCCTCTACGAGCAGTACTTC
v_call: TRBV7-3; d_call: -; j_call: TRBJ2-1; clone_size: many; cdr3_aa: CASSLSGVGADEQFF; cdr3_nt: TGTGCCAGCAGCTTATCCGGGGTAGGAGCGGATGAGCAGTTCTTC
v_call: TRBV11-3; d_call: -; j_call: TRBJ2-2; clone_size: -; cdr3_aa: CASSLLEGVGELFF; cdr3_nt: TGTGCCAGCAGCTTATTAGAAGGAGTCGGGGAGCTGTTTTTT
v_call: TRBV20-1; d_call: -; j_call: TRBJ2-4; clone_size: -; cdr3_aa: CSARLGGRDIQYF; cdr3_nt: TGCAGTGCTAGACTGGGGGGCCGTGACATTCAGTACTTC
v_call: TRBV6-1; d_call: TRBD2; j_call: TRBJ2-1; clone_size: -; cdr3_aa: CASASGGYNEQFF; cdr3_nt: TGTGCCAGCGCGAGCGGGGGGTACAATGAGCAGTTCTTC
v_call: TRBV12-2; d_call: -; j_call: TRBJ1-5; clone_size: -; cdr3_aa: CASRLAIDTISNQPQHF; cdr3_nt: TGTGCAAGTCGCTTAGCAATCGACACAATTAGCAATCAGCCCCAGCATTTT
v_call: TRBV28; d_call: TRBD1; j_call: TRBJ1-5; clone_size: -; cdr3_aa: CASSLGTGTSNQPQHF; cdr3_nt: TGTGCCAGCAGTTTAGGGACAGGGACTAGCAATCAGCCCCAGCATTTT
v_call: TRBV6-5; d_call: TRBD2; j_call: TRBJ2-1; clone_size: -; cdr3_aa: CASSWGTSGASEQFF; cdr3_nt: TGTGCCAGCAGTTGGGGGACTAGCGGGGCGAGTGAGCAGTTCTTC
v_call: TRBV14; d_call: -; j_call: TRBJ2-3; clone_size: few; cdr3_aa: CASSPRWGTDTQYF; cdr3_nt: TGTGCCAGCAGCCCACGATGGGGCACAGATACGCAGTATTTT
v_call: TRBV7-9; d_call: -; j_call: TRBJ2-3; clone_size: many; cdr3_aa: CASSLVGVDTQYF; cdr3_nt: TGTGCCAGCAGCTTAGTGGGGGTAGATACGCAGTATTTT
v_call: TRBV4-3; d_call: TRBD1; j_call: TRBJ2-2; clone_size: once; cdr3_aa: CASSQDLLDRTGVPTGELFF; cdr3_nt: TGCGCCAGCAGCCAAGATCTTCTGGATCGGACAGGGGTTCCCACCGGGGAGCTGTTTTTT
v_call: TRBV20-1; d_call: -; j_call: TRBJ1-1; clone_size: -; cdr3_aa: CSATGRVVTEAFF; cdr3_nt: TGCAGTGCTACCGGACGAGTAGTCACTGAAGCTTTCTTT
v_call: TRBV12-3/TRBV12-4; d_call: TRBD1; j_call: TRBJ1-2; clone_size: few; cdr3_aa: CASSSPGQGSYGYTF; cdr3_nt: TGTGCCAGCAGTTCACCGGGACAGGGGAGCTATGGCTACACCTTC